This entry features one T cell receptor (beta chain) sequence. The data were obtained in a study of blood T cell repertoires in COVID-19. Profiled with immunoSEQ multiplex PCR; TCRdb holds only in-frame clones, not every one. This sample has 200,000 to 300,000 clones, with 75% to 85% found just once. V trimming: 5 bases; J trimming: 7 bases; junction bases outside the gene matches: 6. The CDR3 covers 14 residues. The V gene's germline CDR1 is SEHNR and CDR2 FQNEAQ (reference sequence). The sample was peripheral blood. This clonotype originated in a human donor in a cohort sampled during active COVID-19. This chain connects TRBV7-9 to TRBJ2-7; 12 bases are a match to TRBD1. CDR3 DNA sequence: TGTGCCAGCAGCCCCTGGGACAGGGGGCGGGAGCAGTACTTC. Translated: CASSPWDRGREQYF.